Shown below are 3 T cell receptor beta chains from a single sample sequenced in a study of blood T cell repertoires in COVID-19. Assay used: immunoSEQ multiplex PCR; TCRdb lists only in-frame clones, some missing. The sample has roughly 230,000 clones; about 80% are singletons. The sequencing sample was made of PBMCs or T cells enriched from blood (not recorded which). The receptor source for this set is a man aged 50 to 59 who had recovered from COVID-19.

This clone was seen a single time. J is TRBJ2-7 and V is TRBV4-1, with TRBD1 identical over 8 bases. CDR3 length: 14 amino acids. The J segment lost 6 bases and the V segment lost 5 bases, leaving 9 bases of the junction unmatched. The germline V gene has CDR1 MGHRA and CDR2 YSYEKL. DNA for the CDR3: TGCGCCAGCAGCTCACGACAGGGGTCAATCGAGCAGTACTTC. This translates into CASSSRQGSIEQYF.

This chain links TRBV5-1 with TRBJ2-1; 9 bases are shared with TRBD2. With 5 bases clipped from V and 1 base from J, the junction kept 4 bases outside the gene matches. Germline CDR1 is SGHRS and CDR2 is YFSETQ. The CDR3 has 15 amino acids. The CDR3 region is CASRRGGASYNEQFF. CDR3 sequence (DNA): TGCGCCAGCAGGCGCGGGGGGGCTTCCTACAATGAGCAGTTCTTC.

The genes are TRBV5-6 and TRBJ2-5, with TRBD2 identical over 10 bases. The J segment lost 2 bases and the V segment lost 5 bases, leaving 12 bases of the junction unmatched. The CDR3 has 17 amino acids. CDR1 is SGHDT and CDR2 is YYEEEE in the germline V gene. CDR3 residues: CASSPGASGGGQETQYF. The CDR3 nucleotides read TGTGCCAGCAGTCCGGGCGCTAGCGGGGGAGGACAAGAGACCCAGTACTTC.